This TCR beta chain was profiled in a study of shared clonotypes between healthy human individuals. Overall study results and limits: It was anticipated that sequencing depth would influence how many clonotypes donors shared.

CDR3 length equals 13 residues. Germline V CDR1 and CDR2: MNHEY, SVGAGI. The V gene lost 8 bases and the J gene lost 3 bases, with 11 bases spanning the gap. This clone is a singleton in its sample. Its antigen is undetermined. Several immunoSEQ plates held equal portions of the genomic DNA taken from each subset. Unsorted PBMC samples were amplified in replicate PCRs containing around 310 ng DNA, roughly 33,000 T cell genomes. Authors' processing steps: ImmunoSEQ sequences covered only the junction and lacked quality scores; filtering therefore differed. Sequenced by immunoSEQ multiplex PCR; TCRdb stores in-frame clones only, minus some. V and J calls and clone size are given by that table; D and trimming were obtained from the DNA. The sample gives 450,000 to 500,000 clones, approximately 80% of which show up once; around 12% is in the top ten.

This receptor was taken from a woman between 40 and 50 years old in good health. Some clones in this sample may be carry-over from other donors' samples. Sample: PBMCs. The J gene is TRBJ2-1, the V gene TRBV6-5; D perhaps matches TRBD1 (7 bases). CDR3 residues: CASGRDSYNEQFF. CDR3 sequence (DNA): TGTGCCAGCGGGCGGGACAGCTACAATGAGCAGTTCTTC.